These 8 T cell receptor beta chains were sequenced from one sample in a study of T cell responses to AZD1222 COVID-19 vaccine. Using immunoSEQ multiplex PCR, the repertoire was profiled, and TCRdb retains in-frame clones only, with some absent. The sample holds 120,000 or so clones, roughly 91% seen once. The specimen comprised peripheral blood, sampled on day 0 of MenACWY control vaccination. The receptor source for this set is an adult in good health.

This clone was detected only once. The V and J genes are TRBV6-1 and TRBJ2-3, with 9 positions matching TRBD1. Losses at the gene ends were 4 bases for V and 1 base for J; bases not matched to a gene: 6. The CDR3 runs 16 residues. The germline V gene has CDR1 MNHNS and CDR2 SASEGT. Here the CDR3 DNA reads TGTGCCAGCAGTGGGCGACAGGGGGGAGGCACAGATACGCAGTATTTT. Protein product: CASSGRQGGGTDTQYF.

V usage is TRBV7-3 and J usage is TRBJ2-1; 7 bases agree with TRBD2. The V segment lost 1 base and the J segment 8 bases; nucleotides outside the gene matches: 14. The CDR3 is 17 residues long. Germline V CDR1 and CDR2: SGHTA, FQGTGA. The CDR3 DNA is TGTGCCAGCAGCTTAAACAACCCCGGGACTAAGGATGATGAGCAGTTCTTC. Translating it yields CASSLNNPGTKDDEQFF.

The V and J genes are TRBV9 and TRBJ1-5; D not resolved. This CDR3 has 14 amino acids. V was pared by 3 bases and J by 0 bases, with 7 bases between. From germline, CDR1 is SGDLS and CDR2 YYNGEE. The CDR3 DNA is TGTGCCAGCAGCGAGACGGATAGCAATCAGCCCCAGCATTTT. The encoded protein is CASSETDSNQPQHF.

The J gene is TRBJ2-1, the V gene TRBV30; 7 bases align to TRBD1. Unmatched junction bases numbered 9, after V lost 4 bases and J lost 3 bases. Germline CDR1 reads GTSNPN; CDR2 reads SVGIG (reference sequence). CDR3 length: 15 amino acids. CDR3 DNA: TGTGCCTGGAACCCCGGGACAGACGACTACAATGAGCAGTTCTTC. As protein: CAWNPGTDDYNEQFF.

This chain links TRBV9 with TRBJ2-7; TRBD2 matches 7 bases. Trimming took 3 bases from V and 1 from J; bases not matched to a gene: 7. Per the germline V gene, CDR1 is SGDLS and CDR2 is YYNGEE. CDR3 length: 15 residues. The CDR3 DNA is TGTGCCAGCAGCGCCTCCGCGGGAGCGTCCTACGAGCAGTACTTC. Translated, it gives CASSASAGASYEQYF.

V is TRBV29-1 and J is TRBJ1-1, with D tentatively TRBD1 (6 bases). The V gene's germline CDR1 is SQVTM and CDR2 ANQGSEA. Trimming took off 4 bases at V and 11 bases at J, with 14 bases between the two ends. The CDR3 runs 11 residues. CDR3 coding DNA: TGCAGCGTTGTCCGGGGGGCTGGGGCTTTCTTT. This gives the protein CSVVRGAGAFF.

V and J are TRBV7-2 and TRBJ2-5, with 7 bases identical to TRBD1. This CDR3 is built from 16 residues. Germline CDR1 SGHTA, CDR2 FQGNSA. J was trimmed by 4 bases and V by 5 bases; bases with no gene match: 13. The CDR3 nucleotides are TGTGCCAGCAGCCCTGGGGGACAGAGAACTACAGAGACCCAGTACTTC. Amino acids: CASSPGGQRTTETQYF.

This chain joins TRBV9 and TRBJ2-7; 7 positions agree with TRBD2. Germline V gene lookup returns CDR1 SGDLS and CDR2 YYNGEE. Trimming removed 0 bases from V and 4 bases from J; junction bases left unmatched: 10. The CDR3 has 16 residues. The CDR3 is CASSVGRGPGGYEQYF. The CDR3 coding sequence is TGTGCCAGCAGCGTAGGCCGCGGCCCGGGAGGTTACGAGCAGTACTTC.